This T cell receptor beta chain was identified in a study of patients and donors after allogeneic stem cell transplantation. Germline V CDR1 and CDR2: LGHNT, FRNRAP. V lost 1 base and J lost 2, with 6 bases in between. CDR3 length: 14 residues. TCRdb fed the RT-PCR reads into MiXCR, producing one record per CDR3 protein. The table has 390,000 or so distinct CDR3 sequences, about a sixth seen once; the top ten hold 6% to 8%. The V gene is TRBV12-5, the J gene TRBJ2-1, with D uncertain. Sequencing was carried out using blood, either unsorted or a sorted T cell fraction (not recorded which). The sequence came from a human donor who was either an allogeneic HSCT recipient or a stem cell or donor lymphocyte infusion donor (not recorded which). It is not recorded whose cells these are; they may come from a transplant donor. The CDR3 DNA reads as TGTGCTAGTGGTTTGGGGCAGGCCTACAATGAGCAGTTCTTC. Amino acids: CASGLGQAYNEQFF. Full variable domain (outside the CDR3, taken from reference TRBV12-5 and TRBJ2-1): DARVTQTPRHKVTEMGQEVTMRCQPILGHNTVFWYRQTMMQGLELLAYFRNRAPLDDSGMPKDRFSAEMPDATLATLKIQPSEPRDSAVYFCASGLGQAYNEQFFGPGTRLTVL.